Shown below are 18 T cell receptor beta chains from a single sample sequenced in a study of OX40 agonist ivuxolimab in advanced cancers. Produced via immunoSEQ multiplex PCR; TCRdb's table is partial and in-frame only. The sample holds over 60,000 clones, 88% seen once. This specimen was CD4+ or CD8+ T cells sorted from blood, taken in a trial of the OX40 agonist ivuxolimab. These TCRs come from an adult with an advanced solid tumor such as melanoma, head and neck, liver or kidney cancer.

V gene TRBV28 combines with J gene TRBJ2-2; tentative D call: TRBD1 (5 bases). This CDR3 is 18 amino acids long. Trimming removed 6 bases from V and 9 bases from J, with 29 bases in between. Germline V lookup: CDR1 MDHEN, CDR2 SYDVKM. The CDR3 spells CASRHRSGLFQGRRELFF. The DNA for the CDR3 is TGTGCCAGCAGGCACCGATCCGGTCTATTTCAGGGCCGCAGGGAGCTGTTTTTT.

This clone occurred a few times. The V gene is TRBV30, the J gene TRBJ2-6; 9 bases match TRBD1. The germline CDR1 and CDR2 sequences are GTSNPN and SVGIG (reference sequence). V dropped 0 bases and J dropped 0; count of bases not matched to a gene: 3. The CDR3 has 17 residues. The CDR3 DNA sequence: TGTGCCTGGAGTGTCACAGGGGGCTTCTCTGGGGCCAACGTCCTGACTTTC. It encodes CAWSVTGGFSGANVLTF. Variable domain in full (rest from reference TRBV30 and TRBJ2-6): SQTIHQWPATLVQPVGSPLSLECTVEGTSNPNLYWYRQAAGRGLQLLFYSVGIGQISSEVPQNLSASRPQDRQFILSSKKLLLSDSGFYLCAWSVTGGFSGANVLTFGAGSRLTVL.

This clone was seen only a few times. The chain links TRBV4-1 to TRBJ1-6, with a tentative D call TRBD1 (6 bases). CDR1 is MGHRA, CDR2 YSYEKL, per germline. The CDR3 spans 16 residues. V lost 2 bases, J lost 6 bases, and 14 bases lay in between. The DNA for the CDR3 is TGCGCCAGCAGCCAATCCACTACAGGGATTAATTCACCCCTCCACTTT. It codes for CASSQSTTGINSPLHF.

This chain uses TRBV2 with TRBJ2-7; no clear D. Deletions cut 3 bases from V and 7 bases from J, with 10 bases between. The CDR3 is made up of 12 amino acids. Germline-derived CDR1 and CDR2 are SNHLY and FYNNEI. CDR3 DNA sequence: TGTGCCAGCAGTGATTTCTTGGGGGAGCAGTACTTC. It encodes CASSDFLGEQYF.

The chain is built from TRBV9 and TRBJ1-1, with D tentatively TRBD1 (5 bases). Between the trimmed V and J ends, which lost 3 bases and 4 bases, there was a span of 13 bases. This CDR3 region has 14 residues. Germline V gene data show CDR1 as SGDLS and CDR2 as YYNGEE. The CDR3 DNA is TGTGCCAGCAGCGGGCAGGGTGTGTTCACTGAAGCTTTCTTT. It is translated as CASSGQGVFTEAFF. Full variable domain (missing parts from reference TRBV9 and TRBJ1-1): DSGVTQTPKHLITATGQRVTLRCSPRSGDLSVYWYQQSLDQGLQFLIQYYNGEERAKGNILERFSAQQFPDLHSELNLSSLELGDSALYFCASSGQGVFTEAFFGQGTRLTVV.

The chain couples TRBV9 to TRBJ1-1; weak D call: TRBD1 (5 bases). Germline V gives CDR1 SGDLS, CDR2 YYNGEE. CDR3 size: 15 residues. Trimming pared 6 bases from V and 7 bases from J, leaving 22 bases between. This CDR3 is CASTIGPKPGNEAFF. In DNA, the CDR3 is TGTGCCAGCACCATAGGCCCTAAACCAGGGAATGAAGCTTTCTTT.

The rearrangement joins TRBV5-1 to TRBJ2-3, with no clear D. The CDR3 is 13 amino acids. Trimming took off 4 bases at V and 1 base at J, with 7 bases between the two ends. Per the germline V gene, CDR1 is SGHRS and CDR2 is YFSETQ. CDR3 in DNA: TGCGCCAGCAGCGAACCTGGCACAGATACGCAGTATTTT. This gives the protein CASSEPGTDTQYF.

The chain employs TRBV12-2 and TRBJ2-2; the table's TRBD2 call for D was not verified on the DNA. TRBV12-2 is listed as a pseudogene. The length of the CDR3 is 15 residues. In DNA, the CDR3 is TGTGCAAGTCGCTTAGCGGTGGGGGGCACCGGGGAGCTGTTTTTT. Its translation: CASRLAVGGTGELFF.

The chain recombines TRBV6-5 with TRBJ1-1; TRBD1 is a possible D gene (6 bases). Germline V lookup: CDR1 MNHEY, CDR2 SVGAGI. V shed 2 bases and J shed 1 base, with 8 bases lying between them. This CDR3 spans 14 amino acids. CDR3 DNA: TGTGCCAGCAGTTACGTGACAGGGAACACTGAAGCTTTCTTT. Protein product: CASSYVTGNTEAFF.

The chain combines TRBV9 with TRBJ2-1; a possible D gene is TRBD2 (5 bases). Germline V CDR1 and CDR2: SGDLS, YYNGEE. Between the trimmed V and J ends, which lost 0 bases and 12 bases, there was a span of 13 bases. The CDR3 has 13 residues. The DNA for the CDR3 is TGTGCCAGCAGCGTAGATTACGGGAAGGGGCAGTTCTTC. This gives the protein CASSVDYGKGQFF.

The chain employs TRBV5-6 and TRBJ1-3, with D unresolved. CDR3 length: 17 residues. Germline loops: CDR1 SGHDT, CDR2 YYEEEE. V lost 6 bases and J 0 bases, leaving 19 bases between the germline ends. The DNA for the CDR3 is TGTGCCAGCATCCGCGGTTGGCGGATTCGCTCTGGAAACACCATATATTTT. This translates into CASIRGWRIRSGNTIYF.

This clone came up once. The rearrangement links TRBV5-5 to TRBJ1-6; D not certain. The CDR3 totals 13 residues. Trimming took off 0 bases at V and 5 bases at J, with 3 bases between the two ends. Germline V gene data show CDR1 as SGHKS and CDR2 as YYEKEE (reference sequence). CDR3 nucleotides: TGTGCCAGCAGCTTGGGGAATAATTCACCCCTCCACTTT. Translating it yields CASSLGNNSPLHF.

The chain joins TRBV4-3 to TRBJ2-7; D unclear. V shed 4 bases and J shed 6 bases, with 19 bases lying between them. The germline V gene encodes CDR1 LGHNA and CDR2 YSLEER. The CDR3 runs to 15 residues. DNA of the CDR3: TGCGCCAGCAGCCGAGACACCCTTCGGGTTGCCGAGCAGTACTTC. This translates into CASSRDTLRVAEQYF.

The chain links TRBV2 to TRBJ2-5; D is perhaps TRBD2 (6 bases). The CDR3 is made up of 14 amino acids. Deletions cut 6 bases from V and 4 bases from J, with 15 bases between. Per the germline V gene, CDR1 is SNHLY and CDR2 is FYNNEI. CDR3 sequence reads: CASSLGLPIETQYF. CDR3 in DNA: TGTGCCAGCAGCTTGGGACTCCCGATAGAGACCCAGTACTTC.

The chain recombines TRBV6-5 with TRBJ2-5; no reliable D call. Germline V gene data show CDR1 as MNHEY and CDR2 as SVGAGI. This CDR3 has 14 amino acids. Trimming removed 2 bases at V and 4 bases at J, with 11 bases between. The CDR3 reads CASSYAAAGETQYF. In nucleotides, the CDR3 is TGTGCCAGCAGTTACGCCGCCGCTGGAGAGACCCAGTACTTC.

The chain couples TRBV5-1 to TRBJ2-3; D unclear. The V gene's germline CDR1 is SGHRS and CDR2 YFSETQ. The V end lost 0 bases, the J end lost 1 base, and 9 bases lay between the germline ends. The CDR3 spans 15 residues. DNA for the CDR3: TGCGCCAGCAGCTTGGGGCTTGGGGGCACAGATACGCAGTATTTT. Translation gives CASSLGLGGTDTQYF. Drawing the rest from reference TRBV5-1 and TRBJ2-3, the complete variable domain is KAGVTQTPRYLIKTRGQQVTLSCSPISGHRSVSWYQQTPGQGLQFLFEYFSETQRNKGNFPGRFSGRQFSNSRSEMNVSTLELGDSALYLCASSLGLGGTDTQYFGPGTRLTVL.

The rearrangement uses TRBV19 and TRBJ1-5; D ambiguous. This CDR3 has 15 residues. V was clipped by 6 bases and J by 5 bases, with 17 bases between them. Per germline, CDR1 LNHDA and CDR2 SQIVND (reference sequence). The CDR3 DNA follows: TGTGCCAGTAGCACATTGGACCAGCGGCATCAGCCCCAGCATTTT. It encodes CASSTLDQRHQPQHF.

The rearrangement links TRBV30 to TRBJ1-2; 8 positions agree with TRBD1. The germline V gene encodes CDR1 GTSNPN and CDR2 SVGIG (reference sequence). The CDR3 extends over 14 amino acids. The V segment lost 3 bases and the J segment 4 bases; nucleotides outside the gene matches: 7. CDR3 nucleotides: TGTGCCTGGAGCTTTGCAGGGGGCCTCTATGGCTACACCTTC. Translation gives CAWSFAGGLYGYTF.